A single sample gave rise to the 24 T cell receptor beta chains below, sequenced in a study of shared clonotypes between healthy human individuals. Libraries were prepared by immunoSEQ multiplex PCR; TCRdb keeps only in-frame clonotypes and omits some of them. Among more than 1.2 million clones listed, 98% to 99% were seen once. The specimen was naive CD4+ T cells sorted from blood. As to subset: CD45RA+ positively selected. The receptor source for this set is a man younger than 45 in good health.

The J gene is TRBJ2-7, the V gene TRBV10-3; TRBD1 might be the D (5 bases). Looked up from germline, CDR1 is ENHRY and CDR2 is SYGVKD. This CDR3 has 12 residues. V lost 6 bases, J lost 3 bases, and 9 bases lay in between. CDR3 nucleotide sequence: TGTGCCATCAGAGCTCAGGGCTACGAGCAGTACTTC. Encoded protein: CAIRAQGYEQYF.

V is TRBV27 and J is TRBJ2-2, with TRBD2 matching 13 bases. V lost 5 bases to trimming and J lost 0 bases; unmatched junction nucleotides: 15. The CDR3 contains 21 residues. Germline V lookup: CDR1 MNHEY, CDR2 SMNVEV (reference sequence). The CDR3: CASSRPLPGLAGPANTGELFF. In nucleotides, the CDR3 is TGTGCCAGCAGTCGACCCCTCCCGGGACTAGCGGGACCGGCGAACACCGGGGAGCTGTTTTTT.

The chain's CDR3 is CASSLVAGNYGYTF. For the CDR3, the DNA is TGTGCCAGCAGCTTAGTCGCAGGCAATTATGGCTACACCTTC. This chain connects TRBV7-2 to TRBJ1-2; D gene uncertain. Germline CDR1 and CDR2: SGHTA and FQGNSA. V was trimmed by 1 base and J by 5 bases, leaving 11 bases between them. This CDR3 has 14 amino acids.

This chain links TRBV5-4 with TRBJ1-1; tentatively, D is TRBD1 (5 bases). Trimming stripped 4 bases from V and 0 bases from J, with 13 bases between. Germline CDR1 reads SGHNT; CDR2 reads YYREEE (reference sequence). CDR3 length: 15 amino acids. The CDR3 sequence is CASSGRDALNTEAFF. CDR3 sequence (DNA): TGTGCCAGCAGCGGAAGGGACGCACTGAACACTGAAGCTTTCTTT.

The chain joins TRBV7-9 to TRBJ2-5; 7 bases agree with TRBD1. J lost 5 bases, V lost 10 bases, and 28 bases had no gene match. Per germline, CDR1 SEHNR and CDR2 FQNEAQ (reference sequence). The CDR3 totals 19 residues. As DNA, the CDR3 is TGTGCCACCCCACGATCCTCCTCAGTCGGGACAGTAATTCTGGAGACCCAGTACTTC. Encoded protein: CATPRSSSVGTVILETQYF.

V usage is TRBV10-3 and J usage is TRBJ1-2; weak D call: TRBD1 (6 bases). Between the trimmed V and J ends, which lost 7 bases and 1 base, there was a span of 13 bases. CDR1 is ENHRY and CDR2 is SYGVKD in the germline V gene. This CDR3 has 14 residues. The CDR3, as DNA: TGTGCCATCACTAACAGGGAGGATAACTATGGCTACACCTTC. Residues: CAITNREDNYGYTF.

The table lists this clone with a count of one. The chain carries TRBV19 and TRBJ2-7; TRBD2 aligns across 8 bases. The V segment lost 2 bases and the J segment 7 bases; nucleotides outside the gene matches: 13. Germline CDR1 is LNHDA and CDR2 is SQIVND (reference sequence). CDR3 length: 16 amino acids. The CDR3 DNA follows: TGTGCCAGTAGTATAACGTCGGCTAGCGGGTCGGGGGAGCAGTACTTC. Residues: CASSITSASGSGEQYF.

This chain links TRBV11-2 with TRBJ2-7, with D maybe TRBD2 (6 bases). CDR3 size: 13 residues. With 6 bases removed from V and 5 bases from J, the gap between germline ends came to 14 bases. CDR1 and CDR2 (germline): SGHAT, FQNNGV. The CDR3 region is CASRRSREDEQYF. The DNA for the CDR3 is TGTGCCAGCAGAAGAAGTAGGGAGGACGAGCAGTACTTC.

CDR3 loop: CASSLRAGEGYEQYF. DNA for the CDR3: TGTGCCAGCAGCCTCAGAGCGGGAGAAGGGTACGAGCAGTACTTC. This sequence joins TRBV6-5 and TRBJ2-7; TRBD2 aligns across 8 bases. The CDR3 extends over 15 amino acids. The V and J ends lost 6 bases and 4 bases, in that order; junction bases with no gene match: 11. CDR1 and CDR2 (germline): MNHEY, SVGAGI.

The J gene is TRBJ1-3, the V gene TRBV5-1; 9 bases map to TRBD1. Germline CDR1 is SGHRS and CDR2 is YFSETQ. This CDR3 has 14 amino acids. J was trimmed by 7 bases and V by 2 bases; bases with no gene match: 4. The CDR3 DNA reads TGCGCCAGCAGCTTACAGACAGGGGGGAACACCATATATTTT. As protein: CASSLQTGGNTIYF.

The chain has TRBV19 and TRBJ2-7, with 7 positions matching TRBD1. Losses at the gene ends were 3 bases for V and 2 bases for J; bases not matched to a gene: 7. Germline-derived CDR1 and CDR2 are LNHDA and SQIVND (reference sequence). The CDR3 is made up of 15 amino acids. The CDR3 region has the DNA TGTGCCAGTAGTATTGAGGACAGGAAGACCTACGAGCAGTACTTC. Translation gives CASSIEDRKTYEQYF.

The chain has TRBV7-6 and TRBJ2-1; D call uncertain. V shed 0 bases and J shed 3 bases, with 3 bases lying between them. The CDR3 sequence is 13 residues long. The germline V gene encodes CDR1 SGHVS and CDR2 FNYEAQ. The CDR3 bases are TGTGCCAGCAGCTTAGCAAGCTACAATGAGCAGTTCTTC. As protein: CASSLASYNEQFF. Together with reference TRBV7-6 and TRBJ2-1, the CDR3 gives the full variable domain: GAGVSQSPRYKVTKRGQDVALRCDPISGHVSLYWYRQALGQGPEFLTYFNYEAQQDKSGLPNDRFSAERPEGSISTLTIQRTEQRDSAMYRCASSLASYNEQFFGPGTRLTVL.

This clone occurred once. The gene calls are TRBV7-2 and TRBJ1-1, with D maybe TRBD1 (6 bases). Looked up from germline, CDR1 is SGHTA and CDR2 is FQGNSA. Trimming cost V 8 bases and J 4 bases, with 17 bases left between them. This CDR3 contains 14 residues. CDR3 in DNA: TGTGCCAGCTTCCGCGGCAGGGGTAGCACTGAAGCTTTCTTT. This sequence encodes CASFRGRGSTEAFF. Looking up the rest from reference TRBV7-2 and TRBJ1-1 gives the full variable domain: GAGVSQSPSNKVTEKGKDVELRCDPISGHTALYWYRQSLGQGLEFLIYFQGNSAPDKSGLPSDRFSAERTGGSVSTLTIQRTQQEDSAVYLCASFRGRGSTEAFFGQGTRLTVV.

J is TRBJ2-7 and V is TRBV28; TRBD1 matches at 9 bases. Germline trimming cut 5 bases from V and 4 bases from J; bases unmatched to any gene: 6. CDR1 and CDR2 from the germline V gene are MDHEN and SYDVKM. This CDR3 is built from 14 residues. CDR3 nucleotide sequence: TGTGCCAGCAGTGAAGGGACAGGGAAGTACGAGCAGTACTTC. Translating it yields CASSEGTGKYEQYF.

Of note for this clone: Different DNA sequences within this sample yield the same CDR3. The rearrangement links TRBV5-1 to TRBJ2-1, with TRBD2 as a possible D gene (5 bases). This CDR3 contains 15 residues. With 3 bases removed from V and 1 base from J, the gap between germline ends came to 11 bases. Germline CDR1 SGHRS, CDR2 YFSETQ. CDR3 loop: CASSSSTGSYNEQFF. CDR3 in DNA: TGCGCCAGCAGCTCTAGCACGGGGTCCTACAATGAGCAGTTCTTC.

This sequence joins TRBV5-1 and TRBJ2-3; 7 bases are shared with TRBD2. The CDR3 runs 13 residues. The J segment lost 2 bases and the V segment lost 5 bases, leaving 2 bases of the junction unmatched. Germline loops: CDR1 SGHRS, CDR2 YFSETQ. CDR3 amino acids: CASRAGPTDTQYF. The CDR3 DNA reads as TGCGCCAGCAGAGCGGGACCCACAGATACGCAGTATTTT.

This clone was seen just once. The chain has TRBV5-4 and TRBJ2-2; no reliable D call. The V end was cut by 0 bases, the J end by 4 bases, with 7 bases between. Germline lookup yields CDR1 SGHNT and CDR2 YYREEE (reference sequence). This CDR3 has 14 residues. The CDR3 DNA reads TGTGCCAGCAGCTTGGGCCCAAGCACCGGGGAGCTGTTTTTT. This gives the protein CASSLGPSTGELFF.

V and J are TRBV28 and TRBJ2-7; the D gene is possibly TRBD1 (6 bases). The germline CDR1 and CDR2 sequences are MDHEN and SYDVKM. The CDR3 length is 14 residues. Trimming cost V 5 bases and J 2 bases, with 13 bases left between them. CDR3 bases: TGTGCCAGCAGTCCCAAGGGACAAGCCTACGAGCAGTACTTC. It specifies CASSPKGQAYEQYF.

This clone was observed once. The junction departs from germline at one end; a sequencing error may be responsible. This chain connects TRBV7-8 to TRBJ2-1; 14 bases line up with TRBD2. In germline, CDR1 is SGHVS, CDR2 FQNEAQ. The CDR3 is 19 residues long. The CDR3: CASRFPGTSGRNSYNEQFF. CDR3 nucleotides: TGTGCCAGCCGCTTTCCCGGGACTAGCGGGAGAAACTCCTACAATGAGCAGTTCTTC.

On this clone: Other DNA variants within this sample encode the same CDR3. J is TRBJ2-5 and V is TRBV2; D unresolved. This CDR3 is built from 10 residues. Trimming removed 5 bases from V and 4 bases from J, with 2 bases in between. Germline CDR1 is SNHLY and CDR2 is FYNNEI. The chain's CDR3 is CASSRETQYF. CDR3 nucleotide sequence: TGTGCCAGCAGTCGAGAGACCCAGTACTTC.

This sequence joins TRBV9 and TRBJ2-2; D remains ambiguous. Germline values: CDR1 SGDLS, CDR2 YYNGEE. V was clipped by 0 bases and J by 9 bases, with 9 bases between them. There are 13 residues in the CDR3. Written as DNA, the CDR3 is TGTGCCAGCAGCGTAGACGGGCGGCGGGAGCTGTTTTTT. The encoded protein is CASSVDGRRELFF.

The rearrangement uses TRBV27 and TRBJ2-5; TRBD2 is a possible D gene (6 bases). V dropped 3 bases and J dropped 2 bases, with 16 bases sitting between them. The CDR3 has 16 amino acids. Per germline, CDR1 MNHEY and CDR2 SMNVEV (reference sequence). The CDR3, as DNA: TGTGCCAGCAGTTTTCTTAGCGGAACGGGTCAAGAGACCCAGTACTTC. Residues: CASSFLSGTGQETQYF.

The V gene is TRBV7-9, the J gene TRBJ2-7; possibly TRBD1 or TRBD2 for D (5 bases each). The CDR3 extends over 15 amino acids. Germline V gene sequence: CDR1 SEHNR, CDR2 FQNEAQ (reference sequence). V lost 5 bases and J lost 0, with 14 bases in between. The CDR3 DNA is TGTGCCAGCAGCCCCCGGGACCCTCTCTCCTACGAGCAGTACTTC. Its translation: CASSPRDPLSYEQYF.

The rearrangement joins TRBV6-5 to TRBJ1-1; weak D call: TRBD1 (5 bases). The germline CDR1 and CDR2 sequences are MNHEY and SVGAGI. V lost 2 bases and J 5 bases, leaving 15 bases between the germline ends. The CDR3 spans 15 residues. This CDR3 reads CASSYIGIGGTEAFF. In DNA, the CDR3 is TGTGCCAGCAGTTACATTGGGATTGGGGGGACTGAAGCTTTCTTT.